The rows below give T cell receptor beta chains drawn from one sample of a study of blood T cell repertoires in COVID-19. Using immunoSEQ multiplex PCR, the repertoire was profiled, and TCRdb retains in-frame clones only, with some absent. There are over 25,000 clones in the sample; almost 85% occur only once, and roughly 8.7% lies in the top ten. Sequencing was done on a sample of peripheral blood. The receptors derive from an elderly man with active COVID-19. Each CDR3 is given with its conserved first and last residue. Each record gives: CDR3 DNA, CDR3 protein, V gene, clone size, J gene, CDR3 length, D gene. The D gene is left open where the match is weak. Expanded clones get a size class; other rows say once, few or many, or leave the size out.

cdr3_nt: TGTGCCAGCAGTTACCGGGACAGGTATTCATATGGCTACACCTTC
cdr3_aa: CASSYRDRYSYGYTF
v_call: TRBV6-5
clone_size: few
j_call: TRBJ1-2
cdr3_length: 15
d_call: TRBD1

cdr3_nt: TGCGCCAGCAGCCAAGCCAGGGGTTACGAGCAGTACTTC
cdr3_aa: CASSQARGYEQYF
v_call: TRBV5-1
clone_size: .
j_call: TRBJ2-7
cdr3_length: 13
d_call: .

cdr3_nt: TGTGCCAGCAGCGCAGGGGTTGATGAGCAGTTCTTC
cdr3_aa: CASSAGVDEQFF
v_call: TRBV9
clone_size: .
j_call: TRBJ2-1
cdr3_length: 12
d_call: .

cdr3_nt: TGTGCCAGCATGAACGCCAGGGTGCTTGGCTACACCTTC
cdr3_aa: CASMNARVLGYTF
v_call: TRBV7-3
clone_size: .
j_call: TRBJ1-2
cdr3_length: 13
d_call: .

cdr3_nt: TGCAGCGTTTCGCGACTAGCGGAATACAATGAGCAGTTCTTC
cdr3_aa: CSVSRLAEYNEQFF
v_call: TRBV29-1
clone_size: .
j_call: TRBJ2-1
cdr3_length: 14
d_call: TRBD2

cdr3_nt: TGTGCCAGCAGCCCGGACAGGGGGCGGAATGGCTACACCTTC
cdr3_aa: CASSPDRGRNGYTF
v_call: TRBV5-4
clone_size: .
j_call: TRBJ1-2
cdr3_length: 14
d_call: TRBD1

cdr3_nt: TGTGCCAGCAGCAAGACAGGGGGCTATTACGAGCAGTACTTC
cdr3_aa: CASSKTGGYYEQYF
v_call: TRBV9
clone_size: .
j_call: TRBJ2-7
cdr3_length: 14
d_call: TRBD1

cdr3_nt: TGTGCCAGCAGCGTAGACGCGGGGGCCCTCACCGGGGAGCTGTTTTTT
cdr3_aa: CASSVDAGALTGELFF
v_call: TRBV9
clone_size: .
j_call: TRBJ2-2
cdr3_length: 16
d_call: .

cdr3_nt: TGTGCCAGCAAGAGCTTAACTGGGGAGGAAGGGACCCAGTACTTC
cdr3_aa: CASKSLTGEEGTQYF
v_call: TRBV2
clone_size: .
j_call: TRBJ2-5
cdr3_length: 15
d_call: .

cdr3_nt: TGTGCCACCAGCAGCGGGACTAGCGGGGGGGATACGCAGTATTTT
cdr3_aa: CATSSGTSGGDTQYF
v_call: TRBV15
clone_size: .
j_call: TRBJ2-3
cdr3_length: 15
d_call: TRBD2

cdr3_nt: TGCAGCGTTTGGACAGTCTCTTCCACTGAAGCTTTCTTT
cdr3_aa: CSVWTVSSTEAFF
v_call: TRBV29-1
clone_size: .
j_call: TRBJ1-1
cdr3_length: 13
d_call: .

cdr3_nt: TGTGCCAGCAGCTTCTCGTATGAGCAGTTCTTC
cdr3_aa: CASSFSYEQFF
v_call: TRBV7-9
clone_size: .
j_call: TRBJ2-1
cdr3_length: 11
d_call: .

cdr3_nt: TGCGCCAGCAGCTTTTTGAGCGTTGTAGCGGGGGAGCTAGATACGCAGTATTTT
cdr3_aa: CASSFLSVVAGELDTQYF
v_call: TRBV5-1
clone_size: .
j_call: TRBJ2-3
cdr3_length: 18
d_call: TRBD2

cdr3_nt: TGTGCCAGCTCCCCTGGCGGGGGAAGGTCCTACGAGCAGTACTTC
cdr3_aa: CASSPGGGRSYEQYF
v_call: TRBV18
clone_size: .
j_call: TRBJ2-7
cdr3_length: 15
d_call: TRBD2

cdr3_nt: TGTGCCAGCAGCTCGCTAGCGGGGGGGTCCACAGATACGCAGTATTTT
cdr3_aa: CASSSLAGGSTDTQYF
v_call: TRBV7-6
clone_size: once
j_call: TRBJ2-3
cdr3_length: 16
d_call: TRBD2

cdr3_nt: TGTGCCTGGAGTGTAGGACTGGACGGCAATCAGCCCCAGCATTTT
cdr3_aa: CAWSVGLDGNQPQHF
v_call: TRBV30
clone_size: .
j_call: TRBJ1-5
cdr3_length: 15
d_call: .

cdr3_nt: TGTGCCAGCAGCCGAGGCCGGGCAGGGAATCGGGACATGGATGAGCAGTTCTTC
cdr3_aa: CASSRGRAGNRDMDEQFF
v_call: TRBV7-3
clone_size: once
j_call: TRBJ2-1
cdr3_length: 18
d_call: .

cdr3_nt: TGTGCCAGCAGTTTATTTTTCCGGGACTACCGGCCCTACGAGCAGTACTTC
cdr3_aa: CASSLFFRDYRPYEQYF
v_call: TRBV28
clone_size: .
j_call: TRBJ2-7
cdr3_length: 17
d_call: TRBD2

cdr3_nt: TGTGCCAGCAGCTATGCAGGGGCAGATACGCAGTATTTT
cdr3_aa: CASSYAGADTQYF
v_call: TRBV7-8
clone_size: .
j_call: TRBJ2-3
cdr3_length: 13
d_call: .

cdr3_nt: TGTGCCAGCAGCTTGGTTCAGATCTACGAGCAGTACTTC
cdr3_aa: CASSLVQIYEQYF
v_call: TRBV11-2
clone_size: .
j_call: TRBJ2-7
cdr3_length: 13
d_call: .

cdr3_nt: TGTGCCAGCAGCATTACGGACAACCAAGAGACCCAGTACTTC
cdr3_aa: CASSITDNQETQYF
v_call: TRBV27
clone_size: .
j_call: TRBJ2-5
cdr3_length: 14
d_call: .

cdr3_nt: TGCGCCAGCAGCCTCGAGCGGGGGGGCTACGAGCAGTACTTC
cdr3_aa: CASSLERGGYEQYF
v_call: TRBV4-1
clone_size: .
j_call: TRBJ2-7
cdr3_length: 14
d_call: TRBD2

cdr3_nt: TGTGCCAGCAGCCCCGACATGAACCCTGAAGCTTTCTTT
cdr3_aa: CASSPDMNPEAFF
v_call: TRBV5-5
clone_size: .
j_call: TRBJ1-1
cdr3_length: 13
d_call: .

cdr3_nt: TGTGCCAGCAGCCCGTGGGACAGGGAAGGCTATGGCTACACCTTC
cdr3_aa: CASSPWDREGYGYTF
v_call: TRBV5-4
clone_size: .
j_call: TRBJ1-2
cdr3_length: 15
d_call: TRBD1

cdr3_nt: TGTGCCAGTAGTACCCGGGTCGCGAACACCGGGGAGCTGTTTTTT
cdr3_aa: CASSTRVANTGELFF
v_call: TRBV19
clone_size: .
j_call: TRBJ2-2
cdr3_length: 15
d_call: .

cdr3_nt: TGCAGCGCTGAAACCGAGGCCCAAGAGACCCAGTACTTC
cdr3_aa: CSAETEAQETQYF
v_call: TRBV29-1
clone_size: .
j_call: TRBJ2-5
cdr3_length: 13
d_call: .

cdr3_nt: TGTGCCAGCAGACGTGGACTAGCGGGGCAGGAGACCCAGTACTTC
cdr3_aa: CASRRGLAGQETQYF
v_call: TRBV5-4
clone_size: .
j_call: TRBJ2-5
cdr3_length: 15
d_call: TRBD2

cdr3_nt: TGTGCCAGCAGCCCAACTGATTACGAGCAGTACTTC
cdr3_aa: CASSPTDYEQYF
v_call: TRBV6-2/TRBV6-3
clone_size: .
j_call: TRBJ2-7
cdr3_length: 12
d_call: .

cdr3_nt: TGTGCCAGCAGCGCGGGACAGGGGGCGCGGAGCTACACCTTC
cdr3_aa: CASSAGQGARSYTF
v_call: TRBV5-4
clone_size: .
j_call: TRBJ1-2
cdr3_length: 14
d_call: TRBD1

cdr3_nt: TGTGCCAGCAGCTTGCGCGGCCGGAACACTGAAGCTTTCTTT
cdr3_aa: CASSLRGRNTEAFF
v_call: TRBV5-6
clone_size: .
j_call: TRBJ1-1
cdr3_length: 14
d_call: .

cdr3_nt: TGTGCCAGCAGCGACCGGGACACCAAGCGTTCACCCCTCCACTTT
cdr3_aa: CASSDRDTKRSPLHF
v_call: TRBV6-2/TRBV6-3
clone_size: few
j_call: TRBJ1-6
cdr3_length: 15
d_call: .

cdr3_nt: TGTGCCAGCTCACTGACAGGGGAAGGCTATGAGCAGTTCTTC
cdr3_aa: CASSLTGEGYEQFF
v_call: TRBV18
clone_size: .
j_call: TRBJ2-1
cdr3_length: 14
d_call: TRBD1

cdr3_nt: TGTGCCAGCAGCTTCGCTAGCGGGGGGGCAGGGACGCAGTATTTT
cdr3_aa: CASSFASGGAGTQYF
v_call: TRBV13
clone_size: .
j_call: TRBJ2-3
cdr3_length: 15
d_call: TRBD2

cdr3_nt: TGCGCCAGCAGTCAATCAAAAGTAAGGAGACAGGCCGCCTACGAGCAGTACTTC
cdr3_aa: CASSQSKVRRQAAYEQYF
v_call: TRBV23-1
clone_size: once
j_call: TRBJ2-7
cdr3_length: 18
d_call: .

cdr3_nt: TGTGCCAGCAGCGACGACAGGACAACTGGGGAAAAACTGTTTTTT
cdr3_aa: CASSDDRTTGEKLFF
v_call: TRBV25-1
clone_size: .
j_call: TRBJ1-4
cdr3_length: 15
d_call: .

cdr3_nt: TGTGCCAGTAGTATAGCGACAGACCCTGGAAACACCATATATTTT
cdr3_aa: CASSIATDPGNTIYF
v_call: TRBV19
clone_size: once
j_call: TRBJ1-3
cdr3_length: 15
d_call: .

cdr3_nt: TGTGCCAGCAGCTTCGTTTCCGGGACAGGGGCCTACGAGCAGTACTTC
cdr3_aa: CASSFVSGTGAYEQYF
v_call: TRBV7-2
clone_size: medium-sized
j_call: TRBJ2-7
cdr3_length: 16
d_call: TRBD1

cdr3_nt: TGCGCCAGCGGAATTCAGGGGGCTGGAGAGACCCAGTACTTC
cdr3_aa: CASGIQGAGETQYF
v_call: TRBV5-1
clone_size: once
j_call: TRBJ2-5
cdr3_length: 14
d_call: TRBD1

cdr3_nt: TGTGCCAGCAGCGGGACAGGGGGCGAGCAGTACTTC
cdr3_aa: CASSGTGGEQYF
v_call: TRBV9
clone_size: .
j_call: TRBJ2-7
cdr3_length: 12
d_call: TRBD1

cdr3_nt: TGTGCCAGCAGTAAATTAGGGGGGGCTCGCTCCGAGGATACGCAGTATTTT
cdr3_aa: CASSKLGGARSEDTQYF
v_call: TRBV5-4
clone_size: .
j_call: TRBJ2-3
cdr3_length: 17
d_call: .

cdr3_nt: TGTGCCAGCAGCTTAAATGTGGGACAGTGGGATCAGCCCCAGCATTTT
cdr3_aa: CASSLNVGQWDQPQHF
v_call: TRBV7-7
clone_size: .
j_call: TRBJ1-5
cdr3_length: 16
d_call: TRBD1

cdr3_nt: TGTGCCAGCAGTTCCCGGGACACCCGAAATTATGGCTACACCTTC
cdr3_aa: CASSSRDTRNYGYTF
v_call: TRBV6-5
clone_size: few
j_call: TRBJ1-2
cdr3_length: 15
d_call: .

cdr3_nt: TGTGCCACCAGCAGAGATGGCGAAAAACTGTTTTTT
cdr3_aa: CATSRDGEKLFF
v_call: TRBV15
clone_size: once
j_call: TRBJ1-4
cdr3_length: 12
d_call: .

cdr3_nt: TGTGCCATCAGGGTAGCGGGGGGCTACAATGAGCAGTTCTTC
cdr3_aa: CAIRVAGGYNEQFF
v_call: TRBV10-3
clone_size: .
j_call: TRBJ2-1
cdr3_length: 14
d_call: TRBD2

cdr3_nt: TGTGCCAGCAGCTTGGGTTTTGGCGGGGGGGAACTCACAGATACGCAGTATTTT
cdr3_aa: CASSLGFGGGELTDTQYF
v_call: TRBV5-4
clone_size: once
j_call: TRBJ2-3
cdr3_length: 18
d_call: TRBD2

cdr3_nt: TGTGCCAGCAGCCCCGGACTAGCGGGGGCCACAGATACGCAGTATTTT
cdr3_aa: CASSPGLAGATDTQYF
v_call: TRBV3-1/TRBV3-2
clone_size: .
j_call: TRBJ2-3
cdr3_length: 16
d_call: TRBD2

cdr3_nt: TGTGCCAGCTCCCGTGACGTACAGGATACGCAGTATTTT
cdr3_aa: CASSRDVQDTQYF
v_call: TRBV18
clone_size: .
j_call: TRBJ2-3
cdr3_length: 13
d_call: .

cdr3_nt: TGTGCCAGCAGTTTGAGGGGGATACTGTTTTTT
cdr3_aa: CASSLRGILFF
v_call: TRBV12-3/TRBV12-4
clone_size: .
j_call: TRBJ1-4
cdr3_length: 11
d_call: .

cdr3_nt: TGTGCCAGCAGTTTGGGTGTGGTAGACAGGGCCCTGATTGGCACTGAAGCTTTCTTT
cdr3_aa: CASSLGVVDRALIGTEAFF
v_call: TRBV28
clone_size: .
j_call: TRBJ1-1
cdr3_length: 19
d_call: TRBD1

cdr3_nt: TGTGCCAGCTCACGTTCCGGGACAGGGAGTGACGAGCAGTACTTC
cdr3_aa: CASSRSGTGSDEQYF
v_call: TRBV18
clone_size: .
j_call: TRBJ2-7
cdr3_length: 15
d_call: TRBD1

cdr3_nt: TGTGCCAGTGCGGGACAGGGGACAGATACGCAGTATTTT
cdr3_aa: CASAGQGTDTQYF
v_call: TRBV6-5
clone_size: .
j_call: TRBJ2-3
cdr3_length: 13
d_call: TRBD1

cdr3_nt: TGTGCCAGCAGTCCCCTCGCGGGGACAGGGGCATTTAGCTCCTATAATTCACCCCTCCACTTT
cdr3_aa: CASSPLAGTGAFSSYNSPLHF
v_call: TRBV27
clone_size: once
j_call: TRBJ1-6
cdr3_length: 21
d_call: TRBD1

cdr3_nt: TGTGCCAGCAGCGTAGACTACAGGGTAACGAACAATGAGCAGTTCTTC
cdr3_aa: CASSVDYRVTNNEQFF
v_call: TRBV9
clone_size: few
j_call: TRBJ2-1
cdr3_length: 16
d_call: .